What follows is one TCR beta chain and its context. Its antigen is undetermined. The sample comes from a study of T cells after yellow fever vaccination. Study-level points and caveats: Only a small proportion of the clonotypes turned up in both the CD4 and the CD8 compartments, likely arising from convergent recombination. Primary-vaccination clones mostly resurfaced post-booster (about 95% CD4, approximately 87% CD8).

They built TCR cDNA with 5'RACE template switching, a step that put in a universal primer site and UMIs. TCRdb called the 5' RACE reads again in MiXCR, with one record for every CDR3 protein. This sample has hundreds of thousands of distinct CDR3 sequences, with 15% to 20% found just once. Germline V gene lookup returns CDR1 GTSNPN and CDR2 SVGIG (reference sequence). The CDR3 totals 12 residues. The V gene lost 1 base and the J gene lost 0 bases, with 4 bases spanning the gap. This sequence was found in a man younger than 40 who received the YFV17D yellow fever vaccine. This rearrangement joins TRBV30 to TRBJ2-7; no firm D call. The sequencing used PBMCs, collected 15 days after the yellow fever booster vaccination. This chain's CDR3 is CAWSESSYEQYF. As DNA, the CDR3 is TGTGCCTGGAGTGAGAGCTCCTACGAGCAGTACTTC.